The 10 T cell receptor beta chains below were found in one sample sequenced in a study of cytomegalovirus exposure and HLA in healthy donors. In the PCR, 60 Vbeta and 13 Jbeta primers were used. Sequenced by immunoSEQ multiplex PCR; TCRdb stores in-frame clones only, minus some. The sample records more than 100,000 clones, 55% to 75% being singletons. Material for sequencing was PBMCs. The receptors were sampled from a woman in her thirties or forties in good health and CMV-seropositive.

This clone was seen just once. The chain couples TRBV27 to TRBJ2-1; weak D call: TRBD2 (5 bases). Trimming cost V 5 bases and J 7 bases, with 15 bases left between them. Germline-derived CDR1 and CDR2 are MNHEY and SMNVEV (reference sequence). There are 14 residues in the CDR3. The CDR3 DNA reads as TGTGCCAGCAGTAACCCCTCACTAGGGAATGAGCAGTTCTTC. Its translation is CASSNPSLGNEQFF.

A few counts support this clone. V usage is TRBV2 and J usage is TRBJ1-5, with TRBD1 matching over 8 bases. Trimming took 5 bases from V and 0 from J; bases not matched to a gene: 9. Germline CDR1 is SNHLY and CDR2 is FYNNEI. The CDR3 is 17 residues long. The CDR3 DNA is TGTGCCAGCAGTCCTGGACAGGGCGGAGATAGCAATCAGCCCCAGCATTTT. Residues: CASSPGQGGDSNQPQHF. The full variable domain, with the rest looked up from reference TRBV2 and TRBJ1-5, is EPEVTQTPSHQVTQMGQEVILRCVPISNHLYFYWYRQILGQKVEFLVSFYNNEISEKSEIFDDQFSVERPDGSNFTLKIRSTKLEDSAMYFCASSPGQGGDSNQPQHFGDGTRLSIL.

The CDR3 nucleotides read TGTGCCAGCAGTTTTTGGAAGAACAGCAGGACCTACGAGCAGTACTTC. This encodes CASSFWKNSRTYEQYF. The chain carries TRBV6-9 and TRBJ2-7; D unclear. In germline, CDR1 is MNHGY, CDR2 SVAAGI. The CDR3 sequence is 16 residues long. The V and J ends lost 4 bases and 2 bases respectively, with 18 bases between them.

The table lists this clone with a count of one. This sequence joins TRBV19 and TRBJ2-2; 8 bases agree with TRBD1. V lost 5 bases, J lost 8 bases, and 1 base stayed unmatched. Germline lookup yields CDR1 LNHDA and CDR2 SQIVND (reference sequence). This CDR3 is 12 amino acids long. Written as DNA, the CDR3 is TGTGCCAGTAGTCAGGGGGCTGGGGAGCTGTTTTTT. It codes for CASSQGAGELFF.

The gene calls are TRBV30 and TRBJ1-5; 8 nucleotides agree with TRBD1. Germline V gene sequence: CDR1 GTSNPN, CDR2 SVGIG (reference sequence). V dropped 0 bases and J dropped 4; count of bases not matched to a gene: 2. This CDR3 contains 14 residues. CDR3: CAWSVRTGNQPQHF. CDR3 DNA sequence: TGTGCCTGGAGTGTCCGGACAGGGAATCAGCCCCAGCATTTT. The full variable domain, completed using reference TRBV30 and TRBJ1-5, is SQTIHQWPATLVQPVGSPLSLECTVEGTSNPNLYWYRQAAGRGLQLLFYSVGIGQISSEVPQNLSASRPQDRQFILSSKKLLLSDSGFYLCAWSVRTGNQPQHFGDGTRLSIL.

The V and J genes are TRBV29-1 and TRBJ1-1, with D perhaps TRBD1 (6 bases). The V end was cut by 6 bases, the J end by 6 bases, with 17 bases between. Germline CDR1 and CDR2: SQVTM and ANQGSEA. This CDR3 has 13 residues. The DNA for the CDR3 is TGCAGCGTCCTGGAACAGGGAACCGCTGAAGCTTTCTTT. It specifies CSVLEQGTAEAFF.

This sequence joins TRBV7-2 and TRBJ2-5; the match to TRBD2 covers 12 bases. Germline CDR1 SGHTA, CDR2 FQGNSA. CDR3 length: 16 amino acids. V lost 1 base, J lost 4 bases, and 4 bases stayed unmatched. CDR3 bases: TGTGCCAGCAGCTTAGGTCCTAGCGGGGGGGTAGAGACCCAGTACTTC. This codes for CASSLGPSGGVETQYF.

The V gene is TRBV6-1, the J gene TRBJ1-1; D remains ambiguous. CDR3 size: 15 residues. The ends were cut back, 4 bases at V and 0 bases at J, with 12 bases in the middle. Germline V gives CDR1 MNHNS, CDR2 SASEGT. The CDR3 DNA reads TGTGCCAGCAGTGCTGTAGGAGGATTGAACACTGAAGCTTTCTTT. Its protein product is CASSAVGGLNTEAFF.

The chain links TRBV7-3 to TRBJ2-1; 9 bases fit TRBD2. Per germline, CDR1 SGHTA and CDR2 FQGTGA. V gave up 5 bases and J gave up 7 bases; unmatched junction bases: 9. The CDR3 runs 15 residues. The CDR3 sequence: CASSLRIAGENEQFF. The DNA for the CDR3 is TGTGCCAGCAGCCTTCGAATAGCGGGGGAAAATGAGCAGTTCTTC.

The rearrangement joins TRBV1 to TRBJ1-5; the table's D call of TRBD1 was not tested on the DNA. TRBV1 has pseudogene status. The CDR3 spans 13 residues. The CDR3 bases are TGCACCAGCAGCCACCAGGGCCGTCAGCCCCAGCATTTT. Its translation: CTSSHQGRQPQHF.